This T cell receptor beta chain was sequenced during a study of neurological immune-mediated disorders. Germline CDR1 is SGHTA and CDR2 is FQGNSA. This CDR3 has 14 amino acids. The trim removed 3 bases at V and 3 bases at J, leaving 3 bases unmatched. TCRdb processed the 5' RACE reads anew with MiXCR; each CDR3 protein has one entry. The data hold roughly 38,000 distinct CDR3 sequences, with 2% to 2.5% observed a single time. The table lists this clonotype with many counts. This TCR was sampled from a man younger than 40 with multiple sclerosis. The rearrangement links TRBV7-2 to TRBJ2-7, with 9 bases fitting TRBD1. The material sequenced was PBMCs. CDR3 in amino acids: CASSLRTGDYEQYF. DNA for the CDR3: TGTGCCAGCAGCTTGAGGACAGGGGACTACGAGCAGTACTTC. Together with reference TRBV7-2 and TRBJ2-7, the CDR3 gives the full variable domain: GAGVSQSPSNKVTEKGKDVELRCDPISGHTALYWYRQSLGQGLEFLIYFQGNSAPDKSGLPSDRFSAERTGGSVSTLTIQRTQQEDSAVYLCASSLRTGDYEQYFGPGTRLTVT.